The 16 T cell receptor beta chains in this list originate from one sample, sequenced in a study of T cells after yellow fever vaccination. TCRdb redid the calling of the 5' RACE reads with MiXCR, one entry per CDR3 protein. The table includes 300,000 to 400,000 distinct CDR3 sequences, approximately 12% detected once. Sequenced here: CD4+ T cells sorted from PBMCs, sampled 15 days after the yellow fever booster vaccination. These receptors were obtained from a man aged 18 to 35 who received the YFV17D yellow fever vaccine.

The genes are TRBV15 and TRBJ2-5, with TRBD1 matching 7 bases. Germline CDR1 is LNHNV and CDR2 is YYDKDF (reference sequence). The CDR3 totals 13 residues. After removal of 8 bases from V and 0 bases from J, the junction contained 3 bases not matched to a gene. The CDR3 protein is CATGGQNQETQYF. For the CDR3, the DNA is TGTGCCACCGGGGGACAGAACCAAGAGACCCAGTACTTC.

The gene calls are TRBV19 and TRBJ1-2, with a possible D match to TRBD1 (5 bases). Germline V gives CDR1 LNHDA, CDR2 SQIVND (reference sequence). The CDR3 runs 15 residues. V dropped 8 bases and J dropped 0 bases, with 16 bases sitting between them. CDR3 nucleotides: TGTGCCAGTCGGGGACGGAACGGTACTAACTATGGCTACACCTTC. Translation: CASRGRNGTNYGYTF.

This clonotype was seen a few times. The chain employs TRBV5-1 and TRBJ1-2; D unresolved. CDR1 SGHRS and CDR2 YFSETQ come from the germline V gene. The V and J ends lost 0 bases and 8 bases respectively, with 20 bases between them. CDR3 length: 16 residues. Here the CDR3 reads CASSLAMYEGRQGYTF. DNA of the CDR3: TGCGCCAGCAGCTTGGCTATGTATGAGGGAAGGCAAGGCTACACCTTC.

V and J are TRBV20-1 and TRBJ1-1, with TRBD1 matching 8 bases. From germline, CDR1 is DFQATT and CDR2 SNEGSKA (reference sequence). V dropped 5 bases and J dropped 6; count of bases not matched to a gene: 11. The CDR3 consists of 14 residues. This chain's CDR3 is CSAFPGGVTAEAFF. As DNA, the CDR3 is TGCAGTGCTTTTCCAGGGGGCGTCACGGCTGAAGCTTTCTTT.

With respect to this clonotype: A much larger clone lies a single base off, so this may be a read error. V is TRBV7-2 and J is TRBJ2-2, with D possibly TRBD1 on 6 matching bases. Germline CDR1 SGHTA, CDR2 FQGNSA. V was cut by 6 bases and J by 0 bases, with 11 bases left in between. The length of the CDR3 is 15 residues. This CDR3 reads CASRSGTTNTGELFF. The CDR3 DNA follows: TGTGCCAGCAGGTCCGGGACAACGAACACCGGGGAGCTGTTTTTT.

J is TRBJ2-7 and V is TRBV6-1; 9 nucleotides match TRBD1. This CDR3 region has 15 residues. Germline V gene sequence: CDR1 MNHNS, CDR2 SASEGT. With 2 bases clipped from V and 3 bases from J, the junction kept 5 bases outside the gene matches. In DNA, the CDR3 is TGTGCCAGCAGTGAATACGGGACAGGGTTCTACGAGCAGTACGTC. Residues: CASSEYGTGFYEQYV.

This clonotype was counted between two and nine times. V usage is TRBV7-2 and J usage is TRBJ2-1, with 12 nucleotides matching TRBD2. The length of the CDR3 is 16 residues. With V trimmed by 5 bases and J by 4 bases, 6 bases remained unmatched. Germline lookup yields CDR1 SGHTA and CDR2 FQGNSA. The CDR3 DNA sequence: TGTGCCAGCAGCAAACCTAGCGGGGGGGCATACAATGAGCAGTTCTTC. This encodes CASSKPSGGAYNEQFF.

The chain joins TRBV11-2 to TRBJ2-5, with a tentative D call TRBD1 (6 bases). Germline V gives CDR1 SGHAT, CDR2 FQNNGV. Trimming pared 6 bases from V and 1 base from J, leaving 24 bases between. The CDR3 is 18 amino acids. The CDR3 reads CASRKNRLLQGPQETQYF. In nucleotides, the CDR3 is TGTGCCAGCAGGAAAAACCGATTACTACAGGGCCCCCAAGAGACCCAGTACTTC.

CDR3 loop: CASRESNPGELFF. The CDR3 nucleotides are TGTGCCAGCAGGGAATCTAATCCCGGGGAGCTGTTTTTT. This sequence joins TRBV6-5 and TRBJ2-2; D uncertain. Trimming removed 6 bases from V and 6 bases from J, with 11 bases in between. This CDR3 region has 13 residues. Germline V gene data show CDR1 as MNHEY and CDR2 as SVGAGI.

The chain has TRBV20-1 and TRBJ1-2; D ambiguous. The CDR3 spans 10 residues. Germline V gene data show CDR1 as DFQATT and CDR2 as SNEGSKA (reference sequence). Trimming pared 3 bases from V and 8 bases from J, leaving 7 bases between. The CDR3: CSARYSGYTF. In DNA, the CDR3 is TGCAGTGCTAGGTACAGCGGCTACACCTTC.

This clonotype was seen more than once but under ten times. The V call is TRBV30, the J call TRBJ1-4; D is undetermined. The CDR3 consists of 14 residues. Germline V CDR1 and CDR2: GTSNPN, SVGIG (reference sequence). V was pared by 0 bases and J by 8 bases, with 13 bases between. The CDR3: CAWSVGDFLEKLFF. CDR3 sequence (DNA): TGTGCCTGGAGTGTAGGAGATTTTCTGGAAAAACTGTTTTTT.

This clonotype turned up a few times. The V call is TRBV11-2, the J call TRBJ2-3; TRBD1 or TRBD2 may be the D gene (6 bases each). This CDR3 region has 12 residues. Trimming cost V 4 bases and J 8 bases, with 10 bases left between them. Looked up from germline, CDR1 is SGHAT and CDR2 is FQNNGV. The CDR3 DNA reads TGTGCCAGCAGCTCCAGGGGAGGTACGCAGTATTTT. Amino acids: CASSSRGGTQYF.

In this sample, this clonotype turned up a few times. The chain couples TRBV5-6 to TRBJ2-3; possible D gene TRBD2, 5 bases. Germline V CDR1 and CDR2: SGHDT, YYEEEE. This CDR3 region has 16 residues. With 0 bases removed from V and 2 bases from J, the gap between germline ends came to 13 bases. The CDR3 loop reads CASSLDGLLSTDTQYF. The DNA for the CDR3 is TGTGCCAGCAGCTTGGATGGACTCCTTTCCACAGATACGCAGTATTTT. The full variable domain, in which reference TRBV5-6 and TRBJ2-3 provide the parts outside the CDR3, is DAGVTQSPTHLIKTRGQQVTLRCSPKSGHDTVSWYQQALGQGPQFIFQYYEEEERQRGNFPDRFSGHQFPNYSSELNVNALLLGDSALYLCASSLDGLLSTDTQYFGPGTRLTVL.

In this sample, this clonotype turned up many times. The V gene is TRBV20-1, the J gene TRBJ1-1, with unresolved D. The V end was cut by 0 bases, the J end by 1 base, with 9 bases between. Germline lookup yields CDR1 DFQATT and CDR2 SNEGSKA (reference sequence). The CDR3 spans 14 residues. CDR3 region: CSARDPRENTEAFF. CDR3 sequence (DNA): TGCAGTGCTAGAGATCCGAGGGAGAACACTGAAGCTTTCTTT.

V is TRBV30 and J is TRBJ1-1; D gene uncertain. With 1 base removed from V and 1 base from J, the gap between germline ends came to 7 bases. This CDR3 contains 13 residues. Germline V gene data show CDR1 as GTSNPN and CDR2 as SVGIG (reference sequence). This CDR3 reads CAWSATANTEAFF. The CDR3 bases are TGTGCCTGGAGTGCGACGGCGAACACTGAAGCTTTCTTT.

The rearrangement joins TRBV6-5 to TRBJ1-4; weak D call: TRBD1 (5 bases). CDR1 is MNHEY, CDR2 SVGAGI, per germline. The ends were cut back, 3 bases at V and 7 bases at J, with 15 bases in the middle. CDR3 size: 15 residues. The CDR3 sequence is CASSYNGDWSEKLFF. CDR3 sequence (DNA): TGTGCCAGCAGTTATAACGGGGACTGGAGTGAAAAACTGTTTTTT.